The 28 T cell receptor beta chains reported below all come from one sample, sequenced in a study of CD8 T cells in ankylosing spondylitis. TCRdb reprocessed the 5' RACE reads via MiXCR and lists one record per CDR3 protein. The table includes 350,000 to 550,000 distinct CDR3 sequences, more than 25% detected once. Their target antigens are unknown. Study-wide points: Seven to nine highly homologous variants formed a TCR beta motif that appeared characteristic of ankylosing spondylitis blood.

Input material: blood, either unsorted or a sorted T cell fraction (not recorded which). These receptors all come from a male donor with ankylosing spondylitis.

The rearrangement joins TRBV5-1 to TRBJ1-6; 8 bases are shared with TRBD1. With V trimmed by 4 bases and J by 3 bases, 3 bases remained unmatched. Germline-derived CDR1 and CDR2 are SGHRS and YFSETQ. The CDR3 length is 15 residues. CDR3 DNA sequence: TGCGCCAGCAGCCTAGGACAGGGCTATAATTCACCCCTCCACTTT. It encodes CASSLGQGYNSPLHF.

The J gene is TRBJ2-1, the V gene TRBV6-1; 15 bases line up with TRBD2. The V gene's germline CDR1 is MNHNS and CDR2 SASEGT. J gave up 6 bases and V 6 bases, and 6 bases lay outside the gene matches. The CDR3 runs 16 residues. The CDR3 DNA follows: TGTGCCAGCAGCGCCATGGGACTAGCGGGAGGCAATGAGCAGTTCTTC. This codes for CASSAMGLAGGNEQFF.

The J gene is TRBJ1-2, the V gene TRBV11-2; TRBD1 agrees at 7 bases. Germline values: CDR1 SGHAT, CDR2 FQNNGV. The length of the CDR3 is 14 residues. V was clipped by 5 bases and J by 4 bases; unmatched bases: 7. CDR3 in DNA: TGTGCCAGCAGCCAGAGACAGGGCGGCTATGGCTACACCTTC. This translates into CASSQRQGGYGYTF. The complete variable domain, with remaining parts taken from reference TRBV11-2 and TRBJ1-2, reads EAGVAQSPRYKIIEKRQSVAFWCNPISGHATLYWYQQILGQGPKLLIQFQNNGVVDDSQLPKDRFSAERLKGVDSTLKIQPAKLEDSAVYLCASSQRQGGYGYTFGSGTRLTVV.

The gene calls are TRBV6-2 or TRBV6-3 and TRBJ1-1; 10 positions agree with TRBD1. Germline CDR1 MNHEY, CDR2 SVGEGT. After removal of 6 bases from V and 3 bases from J, the junction contained 7 bases not matched to a gene. The CDR3 runs 15 residues. CDR3 sequence reads: CASRPSGTGDTEAFF. The CDR3 DNA reads TGTGCCAGCAGGCCCTCCGGGACAGGGGACACTGAAGCTTTCTTT.

The rearrangement links TRBV6-1 to TRBJ1-2; unclear D gene. Germline CDR1 and CDR2: MNHNS and SASEGT. Trimming removed 0 bases from V and 4 bases from J, with 12 bases in between. This CDR3 has 15 residues. The CDR3 nucleotides read TGTGCCAGCAGTGAAGCCTTCCAGTCCTTCTATGGCTACACCTTC. Translated: CASSEAFQSFYGYTF.

This chain joins TRBV6-6 and TRBJ2-4; the D is unclear. The CDR3 contains 13 residues. CDR1 MNHNY and CDR2 SVGAGI come from the germline V gene (reference sequence). Trimming took 6 bases from V and 6 from J, leaving 12 bases between them. CDR3 DNA sequence: TGTGCCAGCAGGGAACGACCAAGAAACATTCAGTACTTC. Amino acid sequence: CASRERPRNIQYF.

A word on this clonotype: One end of the junction is discordant with germline, which a read error may explain. This sequence joins TRBV2 and TRBJ2-7; no clear D. From germline, CDR1 is SNHLY and CDR2 FYNNEI. The CDR3 length is 14 residues. In nucleotides, the CDR3 is TGTGCCAGCAGGGACCGAGACTTCTCCTACGAGCAGCACTTC. This codes for CASRDRDFSYEQHF.

This chain uses TRBV10-2 with TRBJ2-5; D possibly corresponds to TRBD2 (7 bases). With 7 bases removed from V and 2 bases from J, the gap between germline ends came to 17 bases. Germline values: CDR1 WSHSY, CDR2 SAAADI. The CDR3 has 15 amino acids. This CDR3 reads CASTEGGGYQETQYF. The CDR3 bases are TGCGCCAGCACCGAAGGGGGAGGGTATCAAGAGACCCAGTACTTC.

This clonotype was found a few times. The rearrangement links TRBV5-6 to TRBJ1-1; 7 bases agree with TRBD1. Germline V gene sequence: CDR1 SGHDT, CDR2 YYEEEE. J was trimmed by 4 bases and V by 0 bases; bases with no gene match: 9. The CDR3 sequence is 16 residues long. DNA of the CDR3: TGTGCCAGCAGCTTGGAGCCAAGGGGGCGACGCACTGAAGCTTTCTTT. This gives the protein CASSLEPRGRRTEAFF.

This clonotype came up many times. The chain couples TRBV5-5 to TRBJ2-3; 11 nucleotides align to TRBD2. Trimming at V came to 4 bases and at J to 5 bases, leaving 9 bases not matched to a gene. The CDR3 consists of 16 residues. Germline V lookup: CDR1 SGHKS, CDR2 YYEKEE (reference sequence). CDR3 loop: CASSIIAGGPRDTQYF. CDR3 nucleotide sequence: TGTGCCAGCAGCATAATAGCGGGAGGGCCGAGAGATACGCAGTATTTT.

This clonotype was recorded a few times. The chain is built from TRBV5-1 and TRBJ2-5, with D possibly being TRBD1 (6 bases). Deletions cut 7 bases from V and 1 base from J, with 14 bases between. The CDR3 spans 14 residues. Germline V gene data show CDR1 as SGHRS and CDR2 as YFSETQ. The CDR3: CASRPLGAQETQYF. DNA for the CDR3: TGCGCCAGCCGCCCCTTGGGGGCCCAAGAGACCCAGTACTTC.

The V and J genes are TRBV5-4 and TRBJ2-1, with 11 positions matching TRBD2. The CDR3 loop spans 18 amino acids. CDR1 is SGHNT, CDR2 YYREEE, per germline (reference sequence). Losses at the gene ends were 4 bases for V and 9 bases for J; bases not matched to a gene: 18. The CDR3 region is CASSLGAYTSGSKGEQFF. In nucleotides, the CDR3 is TGTGCCAGCAGCCTTGGCGCTTATACTAGCGGGAGTAAAGGTGAGCAGTTCTTC.

This clonotype was seen only a few times. The chain employs TRBV7-2 and TRBJ2-1, with no clear D. Germline lookup yields CDR1 SGHTA and CDR2 FQGNSA. The V and J ends lost 1 base and 5 bases respectively, with 12 bases between them. There are 15 residues in the CDR3. The CDR3 loop reads CASSLGWTHDNEQFF. CDR3 nucleotides: TGTGCCAGCAGCTTAGGGTGGACGCACGACAATGAGCAGTTCTTC.

The chain combines TRBV18 with TRBJ2-5, with 13 bases matching TRBD2. The CDR3 covers 17 residues. Germline-derived CDR1 and CDR2 are KGHSH and LQKENI. V trimming: 6 bases; J trimming: 1 base; junction bases outside the gene matches: 8. DNA for the CDR3: TGTGCCAGCTCCCCAAGGACTAGCGGGAGACTCCAAGAGACCCAGTACTTC. Translating gives CASSPRTSGRLQETQYF. The variable domain in full, with the rest retrieved from reference TRBV18 and TRBJ2-5, is NAGVMQNPRHLVRRRGQEARLRCSPMKGHSHVYWYRQLPEEGLKFMVYLQKENIIDESGMPKERFSAEFPKEGPSILRIQQVVRGDSAAYFCASSPRTSGRLQETQYFGPGTRLLVL.

This chain joins TRBV20-1 and TRBJ2-2, with 7 nucleotides matching TRBD1. CDR3 size: 13 residues. CDR1 DFQATT and CDR2 SNEGSKA come from the germline V gene (reference sequence). Unmatched junction bases numbered 5, after V lost 3 bases and J lost 7 bases. CDR3 in DNA: TGCAGTGCTAGCCGACAGGGAAACGGGGAGCTGTTTTTT. Its translation: CSASRQGNGELFF.

The chain carries TRBV12-3 or TRBV12-4 and TRBJ1-2, with D possibly being TRBD1 (5 bases). CDR3 length equals 12 residues. V lost 5 bases to trimming and J lost 7 bases, with 11 bases between them. CDR3 protein: CASSPQGFGYTF. The CDR3, as DNA: TGTGCCAGCAGTCCGCAGGGCTTTGGCTACACCTTC.

This clonotype was seen more than once but under ten times. This chain connects TRBV5-1 to TRBJ2-7; 11 bases map to TRBD2. CDR3 size: 16 residues. The germline gives CDR1 SGHRS, CDR2 YFSETQ. The ends lost 8 bases at V and 2 bases at J; junction bases unmatched: 12. As DNA, the CDR3 is TGCGCCAGTTCCGGGACTAGCGGCACCCCCCCCTACGAGCAGTACTTC. It translates to CASSGTSGTPPYEQYF. Full variable domain (remainder filled in from reference TRBV5-1 and TRBJ2-7): KAGVTQTPRYLIKTRGQQVTLSCSPISGHRSVSWYQQTPGQGLQFLFEYFSETQRNKGNFPGRFSGRQFSNSRSEMNVSTLELGDSALYLCASSGTSGTPPYEQYFGPGTRLTVT.

The table lists this clonotype with a count of one. This CDR3 reads CASIPLGINTEAFF. DNA for the CDR3: TGTGCCAGCATACCTTTGGGTATAAACACTGAAGCTTTCTTT. The chain couples TRBV28 to TRBJ1-1; D uncertain. Trimming shortened V by 7 bases and J by 2 bases, and 14 bases separated the two germline ends. Per germline, CDR1 MDHEN and CDR2 SYDVKM. This CDR3 has 14 residues.

The chain couples TRBV29-1 to TRBJ1-2; TRBD1 matches at 7 bases. Per the germline V gene, CDR1 is SQVTM and CDR2 is ANQGSEA. V dropped 7 bases and J dropped 2; count of bases not matched to a gene: 4. The CDR3 totals 12 residues. In nucleotides, the CDR3 is TGCAGCGGGGACAGACTAAACTATGGCTACACCTTC. This sequence encodes CSGDRLNYGYTF.

This clonotype has just a few counts. This sequence joins TRBV5-4 and TRBJ1-1; D unclear. This CDR3 is built from 13 residues. The germline gives CDR1 SGHNT, CDR2 YYREEE (reference sequence). V lost 0 bases to trimming and J lost 8 bases, with 11 bases between them. The CDR3 bases are TGTGCCAGCAGCTTGGAGGACGGCTGGGAAGCTTTCTTT. This gives the protein CASSLEDGWEAFF.

The V gene is TRBV3-1, the J gene TRBJ2-2; 8 bases are a match to TRBD2. In germline, CDR1 is LGHDT, CDR2 YNNKEL (reference sequence). The junction had 0 bases not matched to a gene; V was cut back by 1 base and J by 8 bases. The CDR3 contains 13 residues. This chain's CDR3 is CASSQGGRGELFF. The DNA for the CDR3 is TGTGCCAGCAGCCAAGGCGGGAGGGGGGAGCTGTTTTTT.

In its sample, this clonotype was seen many times. The rearrangement links TRBV7-9 to TRBJ1-1; TRBD1 is a possible D gene (6 bases). This CDR3 contains 16 residues. V was clipped by 5 bases and J by 1 base, with 17 bases between them. Germline V gene sequence: CDR1 SEHNR, CDR2 FQNEAQ (reference sequence). This chain's CDR3 is CASSLGGARANTEAFF. As DNA, the CDR3 is TGTGCCAGCAGCCTCGGGGGGGCGAGGGCGAACACTGAAGCTTTCTTT.

The V gene is TRBV12-3 or TRBV12-4, the J gene TRBJ2-1; 7 bases are shared with TRBD1. The CDR3 has 13 residues. V dropped 3 bases and J dropped 6; count of bases not matched to a gene: 2. Written as DNA, the CDR3 is TGTGCCAGCAGTTTTTCAGGGGGCAATGAGCAGTTCTTC. Protein product: CASSFSGGNEQFF.

This clonotype was recorded a few times. J is TRBJ1-2 and V is TRBV2; unclear D gene. This CDR3 has 11 residues. Germline assignment: CDR1 SNHLY and CDR2 FYNNEI. Trimming stripped 6 bases from V and 6 bases from J, with 8 bases between. The CDR3 protein is CASSFKNGYTF. CDR3 bases: TGTGCCAGCAGCTTCAAGAATGGCTACACCTTC. Full variable domain (outside the CDR3, taken from reference TRBV2 and TRBJ1-2): EPEVTQTPSHQVTQMGQEVILRCVPISNHLYFYWYRQILGQKVEFLVSFYNNEISEKSEIFDDQFSVERPDGSNFTLKIRSTKLEDSAMYFCASSFKNGYTFGSGTRLTVV.

Only a few counts were recorded for this clonotype. The chain uses TRBV5-5 and TRBJ2-7, with 8 nucleotides matching TRBD1. V lost 6 bases to trimming and J lost 1 base; unmatched junction nucleotides: 9. Looked up from germline, CDR1 is SGHKS and CDR2 is YYEKEE (reference sequence). The length of the CDR3 is 15 residues. This CDR3 is CASTEGQVASYEQYV. CDR3 nucleotides: TGTGCCAGCACCGAGGGACAGGTAGCATCCTACGAGCAGTACGTC.

V usage is TRBV7-8 and J usage is TRBJ2-7; D may be TRBD1 (6 bases). The CDR3 is 15 residues long. CDR1 is SGHVS, CDR2 FQNEAQ, per germline. The V end was cut by 0 bases, the J end by 6 bases, with 15 bases between. The CDR3 spells CASSLASRDTLEQYF. For the CDR3, the DNA is TGTGCCAGCAGCTTAGCCAGTCGGGACACCCTCGAGCAGTACTTC.

This clonotype was seen a handful of times. The chain employs TRBV6-1 and TRBJ2-1, with D possibly TRBD1 on 7 matching bases. There are 15 residues in the CDR3. Germline V CDR1 and CDR2: MNHNS, SASEGT. Between the trimmed V and J ends, which lost 6 bases and 7 bases, there was a span of 19 bases. The CDR3 protein is CASRPLGGQKNEQFF. The CDR3 region has the DNA TGTGCCAGCAGACCCCTCGGGGGACAGAAAAATGAGCAGTTCTTC.

This chain uses TRBV11-2 with TRBJ2-1; a possible D gene is TRBD2 (5 bases). This CDR3 region has 16 residues. Germline V gives CDR1 SGHAT, CDR2 FQNNGV. V was shortened by 0 bases and J by 6 bases, with 15 bases between the two germline ends. CDR3 protein: CASSLDRMGAFNEQFF. In nucleotides, the CDR3 is TGTGCCAGCAGCTTAGATAGGATGGGAGCGTTCAATGAGCAGTTCTTC.